This TCR beta chain was recorded in a study of blood T cell repertoires in COVID-19 (dated by TCRdb to the early 2020s). Describing the broader study: Collaborator samples came from the United States, Italy and Spain and covered acute and convalescent phases of COVID-19. The prospective study material was composed of cDNA or gDNA derived from T cells, B-cell-depleted T cells, or PBMCs. Subjects who had been exposed to COVID-19, were actively infected with it, or had recovered from it provided the deeply sampled blood TCRbeta repertoires that made up the dataset. A freely available public database, intended as a resource for researchers studying the immune response to SARS-CoV-2, is where the repertoires were released. The samples were drawn from two sources: the first 160 participants of the ongoing ImmuneRACE study, and 950 to 1,500 subjects contributed by 6 global collaborators. The sample metadata nearly always contained a de-identified subject ID, COVID-19 status, age in years and sex. HLA class I and class II types, where available, came from metadata supplied by the sample provider rather than from assay-based typing.

TCRbeta CDR3 regions were amplified from genomic DNA by means of the immunoSEQ Assay, a bias-controlled multiplex PCR. Per the source publication's procedure: The number of nucleated cells in each sample was estimated by amplification of reference gene primers within the assay. To quantify the absolute abundance of each unique TCRbeta CDR3 rearrangement, sequence reads were collapsed and filtered. For each sample, productive Simpson clonality was calculated by taking the square root of Simpson's diversity index across productive rearrangements. This is the immuneACCESS table as TCRdb keeps it, with only in-frame sequences that have V and J called. A part of the clones is gone; compared with another copy, unresolved V genes explain less than half, and the rest is unexplained. D and trimming come from the DNA, and the V and J calls and clone size come from that table. The table for this sample lists 170,000 or so clones; over 75% of them were counted only once. 7% to 7.5% of the sample is taken by the ten largest.

Participants in the prospective study were enrolled through a virtual design, were aged roughly 18 to 100 years, and lived in 24 United States geographic areas. In the prospective study, participants were assigned to cohorts based on the clinical history participants reported in a screening survey and a study questionnaire. ImmuneRACE Cohort 3 recovered participants were defined by two consecutive negative NP/OP PCR tests, healthcare professional clearance, or symptom resolution. In the prospective study, whole blood, serum and a nasopharyngeal or oropharyngeal swab were collected from each participant by mobile phlebotomists. Over an approximately 2-month period, participants in the prospective study had the option of providing additional blood draws and questionnaires. Before DNA extraction, blood samples from the prospective study were shipped at room temperature or frozen. Points on this clone: The antigen this receptor binds is unknown. The sample holds no much larger clone one base away, and base qualities are not on file.

The germline V gene yields MDHEN for CDR1 and SYDVKM for CDR2. From V the trimming removes 6 bases and from J it removes 7 bases, while the gene matches leave 15 bases of the junction unaccounted for. The CDR3 goes from the cysteine to the phenylalanine over 16 residues. The sequence is cut down to CDR3 DNA, 48 bases in frame from base 1. On the study overall, not on this receptor specifically: The amount of clinical and demographic metadata varied by source and participant and was provided uncurated.

Sequencing was done on a sample of PBMCs or T cells enriched from blood (not recorded which). The V and J genes are TRBV28 and TRBJ1-2; TRBD1 fits 9 bases in the junction. The clonotype comes from a woman between 45 and 65 years old who had recovered from COVID-19. The CDR3 protein is CASSSGTKQGASGYTF. In nucleotides, the sequence is TGTGCCAGCAGCTCCGGGACGAAACAGGGGGCAAGTGGCTACACCTTC.